The T cell receptor (beta chain) under discussion was sequenced for a study of CD8 T cells in ankylosing spondylitis. Trimming removed 7 bases at V and 4 bases at J, with 8 bases between. Germline-derived CDR1 and CDR2 are SNHLY and FYNNEI. This CDR3 spans 12 amino acids. This clonotype came up a few times. Its antigen is currently unknown. General observations from the study: Relatively rare in peripheral blood, disease-linked clones were also CD8+. It was reported that disease-linked clones were significantly enriched in matched ankylosing spondylitis synovial fluid. What seemed typical of ankylosing spondylitis blood was a TCR beta motif built from fewer than ten highly homologous variants.

Making use of molecular barcodes, quantitative 5'-RACE generated TCR beta libraries. Each CDR3 protein gets one entry after TCRdb re-called the 5' RACE reads with MiXCR. Here the sample spans roughly 300,000 distinct CDR3 sequences, roughly 8% being singletons. V usage is TRBV2 and J usage is TRBJ2-1, with D hard to call. The receptor comes from a male donor with ankylosing spondylitis. Sequences were obtained from blood, either unsorted or a sorted T cell fraction (not recorded which). For the CDR3, the DNA is TGTGCCAGCAATAGATGGTACAATGAGCAGTTCTTC. Amino acid sequence: CASNRWYNEQFF.